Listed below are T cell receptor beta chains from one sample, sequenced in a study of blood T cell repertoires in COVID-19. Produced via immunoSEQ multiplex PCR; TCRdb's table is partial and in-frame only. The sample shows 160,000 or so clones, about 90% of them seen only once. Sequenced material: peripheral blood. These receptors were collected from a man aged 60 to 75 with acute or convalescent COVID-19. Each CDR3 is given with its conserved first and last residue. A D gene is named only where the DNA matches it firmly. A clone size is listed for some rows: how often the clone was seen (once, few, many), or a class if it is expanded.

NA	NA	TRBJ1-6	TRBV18	CASSSWGGPENSPLHF	TGTGCCAGCTCATCCTGGGGGGGACCCGAGAATTCACCCCTCCACTTT
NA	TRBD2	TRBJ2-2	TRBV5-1	CASKSGTSGGTYTGELFF	TGCGCCAGCAAATCAGGGACTAGCGGGGGGACCTACACCGGGGAGCTGTTTTTT
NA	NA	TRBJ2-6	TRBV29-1	CSVAQFSGANVLTF	TGCAGCGTTGCACAGTTCTCTGGGGCCAACGTCCTGACTTTC
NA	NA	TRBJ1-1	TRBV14	CASSQDRRGRAFF	TGTGCCAGCAGCCAAGATCGGCGGGGTAGAGCTTTCTTT
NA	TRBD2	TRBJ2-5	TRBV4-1	CASSQGQGSGGASQETQYF	TGCGCCAGCAGCCAAGGTCAGGGTAGCGGGGGGGCCTCCCAAGAGACCCAGTACTTC
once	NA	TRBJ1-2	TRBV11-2	CASSLDRGNYGYTF	TGTGCCAGCAGCTTAGACAGGGGTAACTATGGCTACACCTTC
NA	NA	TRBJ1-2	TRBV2	CASSEYSGYGYTF	TGTGCCAGCAGTGAATACAGTGGGTATGGCTACACCTTC
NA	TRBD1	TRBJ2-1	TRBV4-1	CASARTGQGASEQFF	TGCGCCAGCGCACGTACGGGACAGGGGGCGAGTGAGCAGTTCTTC
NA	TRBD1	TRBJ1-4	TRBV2	CASSTRGTGFEKLFF	TGTGCCAGCAGTACTCGGGGGACAGGGTTTGAAAAACTGTTTTTT
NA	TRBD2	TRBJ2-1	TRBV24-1	CATALAGVNEQFF	TGTGCCACCGCGCTAGCGGGGGTCAATGAGCAGTTCTTC
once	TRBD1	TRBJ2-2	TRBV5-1	CASSFKTGGVTGELFF	TGCGCCAGCAGCTTCAAGACAGGGGGAGTAACCGGGGAGCTGTTTTTT
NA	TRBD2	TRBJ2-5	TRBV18	CASSPPGTSGKETQYF	TGTGCCAGCTCACCGCCCGGGACTAGCGGGAAAGAGACCCAGTACTTC
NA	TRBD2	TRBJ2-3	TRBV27	CASSFSGGVTDTQYF	TGTGCCAGCAGTTTTAGCGGGGGGGTCACAGATACGCAGTATTTT
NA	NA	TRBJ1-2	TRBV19	CASSIRFGAVLNGYTF	TGTGCCAGTAGTATTAGATTTGGTGCCGTCCTAAATGGCTACACCTTC
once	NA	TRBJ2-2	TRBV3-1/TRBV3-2	CASSRRATSLLGTGELFF	TGTGCCAGCAGCCGCCGGGCCACTAGCCTACTTGGGACCGGGGAGCTGTTTTTT
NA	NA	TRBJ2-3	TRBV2	CASSGLAFTDTQYF	TGTGCCAGCAGTGGTCTAGCGTTCACAGATACGCAGTATTTT
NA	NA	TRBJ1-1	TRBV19	CASSIGAAGAEAFF	TGTGCCAGTAGTATAGGTGCCGCCGGTGCTGAAGCTTTCTTT
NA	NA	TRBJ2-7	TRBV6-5	CASSFYEEQYF	TGTGCCAGCAGTTTCTACGAGGAGCAGTACTTC
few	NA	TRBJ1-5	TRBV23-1	CASFISADPNQPQHF	TGCGCCAGCTTCATCTCGGCGGATCCTAATCAGCCCCAGCATTTT
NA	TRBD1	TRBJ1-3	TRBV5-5	CASSVTGGVNTIYF	TGTGCCAGCAGCGTAACAGGGGGCGTAAACACCATATATTTT
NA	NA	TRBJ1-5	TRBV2	CACKKTQALGQPQHF	TGTGCCTGCAAGAAAACACAGGCTCTCGGCCAGCCCCAGCATTTT
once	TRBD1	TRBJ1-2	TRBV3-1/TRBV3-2	CASSPGTGSGYGYTF	TGTGCCAGCAGCCCCGGGACAGGGTCGGGCTATGGCTACACCTTC
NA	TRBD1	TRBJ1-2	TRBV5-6	CASSLGQGLGGYTF	TGTGCCAGCAGCTTGGGACAGGGGTTGGGTGGCTACACCTTC
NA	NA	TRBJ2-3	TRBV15	CATSRIGGYTDTQYF	TGTGCCACCAGCAGAATAGGCGGATACACAGATACGCAGTATTTT
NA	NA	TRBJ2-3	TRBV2	CASSPQASTDTQYF	TGTGCCAGCAGCCCCCAAGCTAGCACAGATACGCAGTATTTT
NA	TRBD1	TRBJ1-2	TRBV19	CASRQGSGLGYGYTF	TGTGCCAGCAGACAGGGCTCAGGGCTCGGCTATGGCTACACCTTC
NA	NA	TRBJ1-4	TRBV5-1	CASSISGVGEKLFF	TGCGCCAGCAGCATCTCAGGGGTTGGGGAAAAACTGTTTTTT
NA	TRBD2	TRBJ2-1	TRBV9	CASSVLAGGSYNEQFF	TGTGCCAGCAGCGTACTAGCGGGGGGCTCCTACAATGAGCAGTTCTTC
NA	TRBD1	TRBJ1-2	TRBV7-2	CASSLEIGQGRGYTF	TGTGCCAGCAGCTTAGAAATAGGACAGGGGCGAGGCTACACCTTC
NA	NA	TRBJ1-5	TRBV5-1	CASSLGAGGNQPQHF	TGCGCCAGCAGCTTGGGGGCAGGGGGCAATCAGCCCCAGCATTTT
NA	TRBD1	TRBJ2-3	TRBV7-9	CASSATGVPDTQYF	TGTGCCAGCAGCGCAACAGGGGTCCCAGATACGCAGTATTTT
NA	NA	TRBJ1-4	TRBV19	CASHLGFNTYEKLFF	TGTGCCAGCCACCTCGGGTTCAATACATATGAAAAACTGTTTTTT
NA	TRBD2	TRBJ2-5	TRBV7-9	CASSPWAISAGATQAQYF	TGTGCCAGCAGTCCCTGGGCAATATCAGCGGGGGCCACGCAGGCCCAGTACTTC
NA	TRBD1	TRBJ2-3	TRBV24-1	CATSEPGQGPDTQYF	TGTGCCACCAGTGAACCGGGACAGGGCCCAGATACGCAGTATTTT
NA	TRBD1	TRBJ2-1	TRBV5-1	CASSWKGQGVFNEQFF	TGCGCCAGCAGCTGGAAAGGACAGGGAGTATTCAATGAGCAGTTCTTC
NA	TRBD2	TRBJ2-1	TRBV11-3	CASSSNPLAGGWNEQFF	TGTGCCAGCAGCTCCAACCCGCTAGCGGGGGGGTGGAATGAGCAGTTCTTC
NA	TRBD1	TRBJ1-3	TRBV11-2	CASSPGQGYTIYF	TGTGCCAGCAGCCCAGGACAGGGCTACACCATATATTTT
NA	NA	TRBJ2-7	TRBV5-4	CASSVDRTSYEQYF	TGTGCCAGCAGCGTAGACAGGACCTCCTACGAGCAGTACTTC
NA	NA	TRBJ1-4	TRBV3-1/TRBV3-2	CASSRNSDRLNEKLFF	TGTGCCAGCAGCCGTAATTCGGACAGACTAAATGAAAAACTGTTTTTT
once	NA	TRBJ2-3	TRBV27	CASSLSASGTDTQYF	TGTGCCAGCAGTTTATCAGCCTCGGGCACAGATACGCAGTATTTT
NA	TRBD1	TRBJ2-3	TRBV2	CASRLTGDTQYF	TGTGCCAGCAGATTGACAGGGGATACGCAGTATTTT
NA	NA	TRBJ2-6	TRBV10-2	CASSLGGSGANVLTF	TGCGCCAGCAGTCTCGGGGGATCTGGGGCCAACGTCCTGACTTTC
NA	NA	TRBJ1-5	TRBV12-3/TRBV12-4	CASSSGVRQPQHF	TGTGCCAGCAGTTCAGGGGTTAGGCAGCCCCAGCATTTT
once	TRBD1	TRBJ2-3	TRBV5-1	CASSLRPGQGTDTQYF	TGCGCCAGCAGCTTGAGACCGGGACAGGGCACAGATACGCAGTATTTT
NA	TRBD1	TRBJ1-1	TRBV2	CASSDRDRGVAEAFF	TGTGCCAGCAGTGATAGGGACAGGGGCGTCGCTGAAGCTTTCTTT
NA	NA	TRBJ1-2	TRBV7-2	CASSLDSGNYGYTF	TGTGCCAGCAGCTTAGATTCGGGTAACTATGGCTACACCTTC
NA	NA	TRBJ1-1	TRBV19	CASSIGNPRGTEAFF	TGTGCCAGTAGTATAGGGAACCCGAGAGGCACTGAAGCTTTCTTT
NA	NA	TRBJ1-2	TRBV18	CASSLDRNYGYTF	TGTGCCAGCTCGCTCGACAGGAACTATGGCTACACCTTC
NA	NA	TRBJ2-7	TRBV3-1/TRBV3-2	CASSQVPVYEQYF	TGTGCCAGCAGCCAAGTTCCCGTTTACGAGCAGTACTTC
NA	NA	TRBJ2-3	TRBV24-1	CATSGVETTDTQYF	TGTGCCACCAGTGGCGTTGAGACTACAGATACGCAGTATTTT
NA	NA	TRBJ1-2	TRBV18	CASSPAGDYGYTF	TGTGCCAGCTCACCGGCGGGAGACTATGGCTACACCTTC
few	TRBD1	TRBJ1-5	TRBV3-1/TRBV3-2	CASSQFPGQSNQPQHF	TGTGCCAGCAGCCAATTCCCGGGACAGAGCAATCAGCCCCAGCATTTT
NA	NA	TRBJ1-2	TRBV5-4	CASSLWGGRSYQSGDGYTF	TGTGCCAGCAGCTTGTGGGGAGGACGCAGTTATCAGTCTGGGGATGGCTACACCTTC
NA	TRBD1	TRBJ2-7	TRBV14	CASSQTRTGAQYEQYF	TGTGCCAGCAGCCAAACCCGGACAGGGGCTCAATACGAGCAGTACTTC
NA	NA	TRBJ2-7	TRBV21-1	CASTKLTGEQYF	TGTGCCAGCACCAAACTCACAGGGGAGCAGTACTTC
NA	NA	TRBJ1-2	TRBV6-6	CASSYPQGLDGYTF	TGTGCCAGCAGTTACCCCCAGGGATTGGATGGCTACACCTTC
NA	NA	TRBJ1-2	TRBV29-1	CSAQGGAELYGYTF	TGCAGCGCCCAAGGGGGGGCCGAACTTTATGGCTACACCTTC
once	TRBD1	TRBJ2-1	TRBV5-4	CASSTRVTGGNEQFF	TGTGCCAGCAGCACTCGAGTGACAGGGGGAAATGAGCAGTTCTTC